Sequencing of this TCR beta chain was carried out in a study of cytomegalovirus exposure and HLA in healthy donors. The germline CDR1 and CDR2 sequences are SGHAT and FQNNGV. There are 15 residues in the CDR3. V dropped 4 bases and J dropped 8; count of bases not matched to a gene: 10. 60 Vbeta and 13 Jbeta primers were used in PCR. The data were produced by immunoSEQ multiplex PCR, yet TCRdb's version contains in-frame clones alone and is incomplete. The data hold some 63,000 clones, with roughly four fifths observed a single time. The chain has TRBV11-2 and TRBJ2-1; 8 bases are shared with TRBD2. Material: PBMCs. The sequence was collected from a human donor in good health. The CDR3 loop reads CASSSQRGYGYEQFF. The CDR3 bases are TGTGCCAGCAGCTCCCAGCGGGGGTATGGGTATGAGCAGTTCTTC. Full variable domain (outside the CDR3, taken from reference TRBV11-2 and TRBJ2-1): EAGVAQSPRYKIIEKRQSVAFWCNPISGHATLYWYQQILGQGPKLLIQFQNNGVVDDSQLPKDRFSAERLKGVDSTLKIQPAKLEDSAVYLCASSSQRGYGYEQFFGPGTRLTVL.